This T cell receptor (beta chain) was recovered during a study of cytomegalovirus exposure and HLA in healthy donors. The study, taken as a whole, reports: The study designated about 180 TCR beta chains cytomegalovirus-associated. It was in a later analysis that TCR association rates were seen to vary by HLA locus, highest for DRB1 and lowest for HLA-C. Being indistinguishable, some V segments were excluded, TRBV6-2 and TRBV6-3 among them.

Worth noting for this clone: Antigen: not known.

The CDR3 contains 15 residues. The ends lost 5 bases at V and 7 bases at J; junction bases unmatched: 12. Germline CDR1 reads SGHAT; CDR2 reads FQNNGV. The PCR made use of 60 Vbeta and 13 Jbeta primers. Authors' methods: Later, an analysis found around 80 million unique TCR beta chains, and about 10 million of these were shared. This table comes from immunoSEQ multiplex PCR, and its TCRdb copy is limited to in-frame clones, with some not included. The DNA gave D and trimming, while V, J and clone size come from that table. The top ten hold 5.4% of the sample, which has some 99,000 clones, 69% seen once.

This chain uses TRBV11-2 with TRBJ1-1; 8 nucleotides line up with TRBD1. The sequence derives from an older woman in good health and CMV-seropositive. The sequencing input was PBMCs. DNA for the CDR3: TGTGCCAGCAGCCCTTCGGGGGACAGGCGGTATGAAGCTTTCTTT. This gives the protein CASSPSGDRRYEAFF.